Given below is one T cell receptor beta chain in context. As yet, its antigen is unknown. This entry comes from a study of spatial heterogeneity in lung cancer. The overall study: Alpha-chain sequences were consistently detected in smaller numbers than beta-chain sequences.

Time point denoted: blood at routine non-recurrence follow-up after resection. The authors sequenced whole RNA from tumor, nontumor lung or frozen PBMC without sorting. The CDR3 runs 14 residues. The germline V and J ends were trimmed by 2 bases and 3 bases, with 11 bases remaining between them. Germline V CDR1 and CDR2: DFQATT, SNEGSKA (reference sequence). General observations from the study: Ubiquitous expanded tumor TCRs were seen in blood more at resection than at follow-up.

TCRdb re-analysed the 5' RACE reads in MiXCR, keeping a single row per CDR3 protein. The sample includes approximately 93,000 distinct CDR3 sequences, roughly 21% seen only once; the top ten take 20% to 25%. Source: PBMCs, taken at follow-up. The chain recombines TRBV20-1 with TRBJ2-1, with a tentative D call TRBD2 (5 bases). This receptor was identified in a male donor with early-stage non-small cell lung cancer. The CDR3 nucleotides read TGCAGTGCTAGATCAGTTGGACTCTACAATGAGCAGTTCTTC. The encoded protein is CSARSVGLYNEQFF.